The 6 T cell receptor beta chains below were found in one sample sequenced in a study of blood T cells in healthy people across ages (dated by TCRdb to 2014 to 2015). Library method: 5' RACE. The run used an Illumina HiSeq 2500. A second roughly 6 to 11 cycle PCR used a sample-barcoded 5' primer and a J-beta primer mix. TCRdb trimmed the raw reads at Q25, called clones with MiXCR and kept productive beta chains. CDR3 protein duplicates are merged, each entry listing the most common genes and DNA. The sample contains roughly 1,100,000 distinct CDR3 sequences, roughly 24% of them found a single time. The ten largest account for approximately 0.79% of the sample. These sequences were also reported in another study, on T cells of mothers and their children.

Sequenced: blood. The receptor source for this set is a girl aged 2 to 10 in good health.

This sequence joins TRBV29-1 and TRBJ1-1, with 8 bases matching TRBD1. Germline V lookup: CDR1 SQVTM, CDR2 ANQGSEA. V was clipped by 6 bases and J by 1 base; unmatched bases: 4. The CDR3 runs to 13 residues. In nucleotides, the CDR3 is TGCAGCGTGGGACAGGCCACGAACACTGAAGCTTTCTTT. The encoded protein is CSVGQATNTEAFF.

In its sample, this clonotype was seen a few times. The chain has TRBV5-1 and TRBJ2-3, with a possible D match to TRBD2 (6 bases). Germline CDR1 reads SGHRS; CDR2 reads YFSETQ. V was clipped by 7 bases and J by 2 bases, with 14 bases between them. This CDR3 spans 14 amino acids. The CDR3 bases are TGCGCCAGCCGGTGGGACTTCAACACAGATACGCAGTATTTT. Translated: CASRWDFNTDTQYF. Full variable domain (remainder filled in from reference TRBV5-1 and TRBJ2-3): KAGVTQTPRYLIKTRGQQVTLSCSPISGHRSVSWYQQTPGQGLQFLFEYFSETQRNKGNFPGRFSGRQFSNSRSEMNVSTLELGDSALYLCASRWDFNTDTQYFGPGTRLTVL.

This clonotype was counted between two and nine times. The chain uses TRBV25-1 and TRBJ2-7; weak D call: TRBD1 (6 bases). In germline, CDR1 is MGHDK, CDR2 SYGVNS. The CDR3 runs to 15 residues. Trimming took off 6 bases at V and 2 bases at J, with 17 bases between the two ends. The CDR3 reads CASSQRGTKTYEQYF. In nucleotides, the CDR3 is TGTGCCAGCAGCCAAAGGGGGACAAAAACCTACGAGCAGTACTTC.

The chain employs TRBV20-1 and TRBJ2-1; TRBD2 matches 7 bases. CDR1 is DFQATT and CDR2 is SNEGSKA in the germline V gene (reference sequence). The V and J ends lost 5 bases and 5 bases, in that order; junction bases with no gene match: 12. The CDR3 is made up of 15 amino acids. DNA for the CDR3: TGCAGTGCTGAAAGGAGACTAGCTGGTGACAATGAGCAGTTCTTC. It encodes CSAERRLAGDNEQFF.

This clonotype came up a few times. The chain links TRBV7-9 to TRBJ1-2; possibly TRBD1 for D (6 bases). Germline V gene data show CDR1 as SEHNR and CDR2 as FQNEAQ (reference sequence). Trimming took off 4 bases at V and 2 bases at J, with 23 bases between the two ends. This CDR3 contains 18 residues. This CDR3 is CASSSGQSLGGPNYGYTF. CDR3 coding DNA: TGTGCCAGCAGCTCCGGACAGTCCCTAGGGGGACCCAACTATGGCTACACCTTC.

The chain recombines TRBV5-1 with TRBJ2-7; D gene unclear. The germline V gene has CDR1 SGHRS and CDR2 YFSETQ. Trimming pared 2 bases from V and 3 bases from J, leaving 12 bases between. The CDR3 contains 14 residues. The CDR3 coding sequence is TGCGCCAGCAGCTTATCTGGGATACTCTACGAGCAGTACTTC. Translating it yields CASSLSGILYEQYF.